The 19 T cell receptor beta chains listed next were all sequenced from one sample in a study of cytomegalovirus exposure and HLA in healthy donors. Profiling relied on immunoSEQ multiplex PCR, and the TCRdb table lists in-frame clones only, not all of them. The repertoire has 100,000 to 150,000 clones, nearly 90% of them found once; the top ten carry 3% to 4%. Sequenced sample: PBMCs. The receptors come from a man aged 25-45 years in good health and CMV-seronegative.

The V and J genes are TRBV7-2 and TRBJ1-2, with 8 positions matching TRBD1. Germline V gene sequence: CDR1 SGHTA, CDR2 FQGNSA. Trimming cost V 1 base and J 5 bases; bases outside gene matches: 6. The CDR3 runs to 15 residues. CDR3 nucleotides: TGTGCCAGCAGCTTAGAACAGGGGGTTGGGTATGGCTACACCTTC. Amino acids: CASSLEQGVGYGYTF.

J is TRBJ1-2 and V is TRBV6-5, with 7 bases fitting TRBD1. The CDR3 has 13 amino acids. The V and J ends lost 6 bases and 4 bases, in that order; junction bases with no gene match: 5. The germline V gene has CDR1 MNHEY and CDR2 SVGAGI. The CDR3 sequence is CASSLGTAYGYTF. The CDR3 nucleotides read TGTGCCAGCAGCCTGGGGACAGCCTATGGCTACACCTTC.

This clone was recorded only once. V and J are TRBV6-6 and TRBJ1-1; D gene ambiguous. The CDR3 spans 13 residues. The V end was cut by 7 bases, the J end by 0 bases, with 9 bases between. In germline, CDR1 is MNHNY, CDR2 SVGAGI (reference sequence). The CDR3 is CASNPQVNTEAFF. CDR3 DNA sequence: TGTGCCAGCAATCCGCAGGTGAACACTGAAGCTTTCTTT.

This chain uses TRBV7-3 with TRBJ2-7; D is possibly TRBD1 or TRBD2 (10 bases each). Looked up from germline, CDR1 is SGHTA and CDR2 is FQGTGA. The CDR3 length is 22 residues. V was trimmed by 5 bases and J by 2 bases, leaving 37 bases between them. The CDR3 region has the DNA TGTGCCAGCAGCCCCAACCGGGACAGGGGTTGGTCTAGCGGGGGACTTCCCTACGAGCAGTACTTC. Its translation is CASSPNRDRGWSSGGLPYEQYF.

The chain joins TRBV5-1 to TRBJ1-1; D remains unclear. The germline V gene has CDR1 SGHRS and CDR2 YFSETQ. V dropped 4 bases and J dropped 1 base, with 8 bases sitting between them. This CDR3 spans 13 amino acids. CDR3 DNA sequence: TGCGCCAGCAGCGCGTTTCCGAACACTGAAGCTTTCTTT. Translation gives CASSAFPNTEAFF. Supplemented by reference TRBV5-1 and TRBJ1-1, the full variable domain reads KAGVTQTPRYLIKTRGQQVTLSCSPISGHRSVSWYQQTPGQGLQFLFEYFSETQRNKGNFPGRFSGRQFSNSRSEMNVSTLELGDSALYLCASSAFPNTEAFFGQGTRLTVV.

The table lists this clone with a count of one. The chain links TRBV11-1 to TRBJ2-2; the match to TRBD1 covers 10 bases. The CDR3 length is 15 residues. Germline CDR1 and CDR2: SGHAT and FQDESV (reference sequence). V shed 5 bases, J shed 7 bases, and the junction held 7 bases outside the gene matches. The CDR3 DNA reads TGTGCCAGCAGCGCCCGACAGGGGGCGGGCGGGGAGCTGTTTTTT. This sequence encodes CASSARQGAGGELFF.

J is TRBJ2-2 and V is TRBV20-1; possibly TRBD2 for D (5 bases). Germline lookup yields CDR1 DFQATT and CDR2 SNEGSKA (reference sequence). CDR3 length equals 11 residues. The ends were cut back, 3 bases at V and 7 bases at J, with 6 bases in the middle. The CDR3 nucleotides are TGCAGTGCTAGTGACTACGGGGAGCTGTTTTTT. It yields the protein CSASDYGELFF.

J is TRBJ1-2 and V is TRBV6-5, with TRBD1 identical over 11 bases. The germline V gene encodes CDR1 MNHEY and CDR2 SVGAGI. J gave up 4 bases and V 9 bases, and 10 bases lay outside the gene matches. CDR3 size: 15 residues. The CDR3 is CASTLGQGEGYGYTF. CDR3 nucleotide sequence: TGTGCCAGTACTTTGGGACAGGGGGAGGGCTATGGCTACACCTTC.

The rearrangement joins TRBV7-9 to TRBJ1-4; maybe TRBD1 (5 bases). The CDR3 is 14 amino acids. In germline, CDR1 is SEHNR, CDR2 FQNEAQ (reference sequence). Trimming stripped 5 bases from V and 7 bases from J, with 14 bases between. The CDR3 DNA follows: TGTGCCAGCAGCCCAGGCGGGGGTCGTGAAAAACTGTTTTTT. Translated, it gives CASSPGGGREKLFF.

J is TRBJ1-2 and V is TRBV11-2; tentative D call: TRBD1 (5 bases). Between the trimmed V and J ends, which lost 4 bases and 3 bases, there was a span of 12 bases. Germline CDR1 SGHAT, CDR2 FQNNGV. The CDR3 has 14 amino acids. The chain's CDR3 is CASSYSTGYYGYTF. The CDR3 DNA reads TGTGCCAGCAGCTACTCTACAGGTTACTATGGCTACACCTTC.

The genes are TRBV18 and TRBJ1-5; a weak D match, TRBD1 (5 bases). CDR3 length equals 17 residues. CDR1 and CDR2 from the germline V gene are KGHSH and LQKENI. The ends were cut back, 2 bases at V and 0 bases at J, with 14 bases in the middle. This CDR3 reads CASSPTTASYSNQPQHF. The CDR3 DNA reads as TGTGCCAGCTCACCAACGACAGCCTCATATAGCAATCAGCCCCAGCATTTT.

The CDR3 region is CASSPGGQGEGYTF. The CDR3 DNA sequence: TGTGCCAGCTCACCCGGGGGCCAGGGGGAAGGCTACACCTTC. This chain connects TRBV18 to TRBJ1-2; 7 nucleotides line up with TRBD1. Germline V gives CDR1 KGHSH, CDR2 LQKENI. CDR3 size: 14 residues. After removal of 3 bases from V and 8 bases from J, the junction contained 9 bases not matched to a gene.

This clone was recorded a few times. This chain joins TRBV2 and TRBJ2-7; a weak D match, TRBD1 (5 bases). The ends were cut back, 2 bases at V and 3 bases at J, with 8 bases in the middle. CDR3 size: 13 residues. Germline assignment: CDR1 SNHLY and CDR2 FYNNEI. The CDR3: CASSETGSYEQYF. The CDR3 nucleotides read TGTGCCAGCAGTGAAACAGGAAGCTACGAGCAGTACTTC.

This clone was seen once. This sequence joins TRBV18 and TRBJ1-5, with D tentatively TRBD1 (5 bases). This CDR3 comprises 13 residues. V shed 4 bases and J shed 7 bases, with 11 bases lying between them. The germline gives CDR1 KGHSH, CDR2 LQKENI. Here the CDR3 DNA reads TGTGCCAGCTCACGAGGGAGGGACCAGCCCCAGCATTTT. It is translated as CASSRGRDQPQHF.

CDR3 region: CASSSEEWQFFYGYTF. The CDR3 DNA sequence: TGTGCCAGCAGCTCCGAGGAATGGCAGTTCTTCTATGGCTACACCTTC. This chain connects TRBV7-9 to TRBJ1-2, with unresolved D. Germline CDR1 and CDR2: SEHNR and FQNEAQ (reference sequence). V was shortened by 4 bases and J by 4 bases, with 19 bases between the two germline ends. The CDR3 is 16 amino acids. Full variable domain (missing parts from reference TRBV7-9 and TRBJ1-2): DTGVSQNPRHKITKRGQNVTFRCDPISEHNRLYWYRQTLGQGPEFLTYFQNEAQLEKSRLLSDRFSAERPKGSFSTLEIQRTEQGDSAMYLCASSSEEWQFFYGYTFGSGTRLTVV.

The V and J genes are TRBV2 and TRBJ1-3; possibly TRBD1 for D (5 bases). The CDR3 covers 15 residues. Germline CDR1 and CDR2: SNHLY and FYNNEI. Trimming cost V 6 bases and J 3 bases, with 15 bases left between them. CDR3 protein: CASRWAGTFGNTIYF. The DNA of the CDR3 is TGTGCCAGCAGGTGGGCAGGGACTTTTGGAAACACCATATATTTT. The variable domain in full, completed from reference TRBV2 and TRBJ1-3, reads EPEVTQTPSHQVTQMGQEVILRCVPISNHLYFYWYRQILGQKVEFLVSFYNNEISEKSEIFDDQFSVERPDGSNFTLKIRSTKLEDSAMYFCASRWAGTFGNTIYFGEGSWLTVV.

The table lists this clone with a few counts. The chain joins TRBV19 to TRBJ1-1; 8 nucleotides match TRBD1. The V segment lost 4 bases and the J segment 3 bases; nucleotides outside the gene matches: 4. CDR3 size: 14 residues. Germline CDR1 is LNHDA and CDR2 is SQIVND (reference sequence). CDR3: CASSKGQGYTEAFF. CDR3 nucleotides: TGTGCCAGTAGTAAAGGACAGGGATACACTGAAGCTTTCTTT. Full variable domain (missing parts from reference TRBV19 and TRBJ1-1): DGGITQSPKYLFRKEGQNVTLSCEQNLNHDAMYWYRQDPGQGLRLIYYSQIVNDFQKGDIAEGYSVSREKKESFPLTVTSAQKNPTAFYLCASSKGQGYTEAFFGQGTRLTVV.

The genes are TRBV5-1 and TRBJ1-4; D remains ambiguous. This CDR3 is built from 14 residues. V lost 4 bases and J 0 bases, leaving 7 bases between the germline ends. Germline V gene data show CDR1 as SGHRS and CDR2 as YFSETQ. CDR3 nucleotides: TGCGCCAGCAGCCTGGGAGCAACTAATGAAAAACTGTTTTTT. Protein: CASSLGATNEKLFF.

The V call is TRBV11-2, the J call TRBJ2-3; D might be TRBD1 (5 bases). Germline V lookup: CDR1 SGHAT, CDR2 FQNNGV. This CDR3 has 14 amino acids. Between the trimmed V and J ends, which lost 6 bases and 2 bases, there was a span of 12 bases. The CDR3 DNA reads TGTGCCAGCAGGGGGCCGCATGACACAGATACGCAGTATTTT. It yields the protein CASRGPHDTDTQYF.